This T cell receptor beta chain is from a study of regulatory and conventional T cells in breast cancer (dated by TCRdb to 2015 to 2017). From a lookup of the germline V gene, CDR1 and CDR2 are SGHTA and FQGTGA. Trimming removed 4 bases from V and 2 bases from J; the gene matches leave 1 base unexplained. CDR3 length: 13 amino acids, cysteine to phenylalanine. Just the 39-base CDR3 DNA is kept, in frame starting at base 1. The library was made by PCR. The sample was run on an Illumina MiSeq. The public reads were quality trimmed at Q25 with fastp and then assembled into clones with MiXCR by TCRdb, keeping productive beta chains. Identical CDR3 protein sequences are pooled into one entry, listed with their most common genes and DNA. The sample table shows around 15,000 distinct CDR3 sequences, and 25% to 40% are seen once. The ten largest clones represent roughly 1.5% of the sample. To note about this clonotype: What antigen it recognizes has not been identified. No per-base quality is available; no much larger clone lies one base away.

This TCR derives from a female donor in good health. Sequencing was done on a sample of conventional T cells from blood. The chain is made from TRBV7-3 and TRBJ2-5; 7 central bases correspond to TRBD2. The DNA sequence is as follows: TGTGCCAGCAGCTCGGGACTACAAGAGACCCAGTACTTC. Translation gives CASSSGLQETQYF.